This T cell receptor beta chain was observed in a study of OX40 agonist ivuxolimab in advanced cancers. On the study more broadly: At doses from 0.01 to 10 mg/kg, patients were given intravenous ivuxolimab every 2 weeks. Partial responses were recorded for three patients, including one with hepatocellular carcinoma and two with cutaneous melanoma. General observations from the study: On average, CD8+ T cells had more expanded clones than CD4+.

Anyone with autoimmune disease history or systemic immunosuppression was excluded. A word on this clone: Its target is not known.

Repertoires were generated with immunoSEQ multiplex PCR, while TCRdb's copy carries only in-frame clones and drops some. The sample includes around 34,000 clones, 81% of them seen just once. Material: CD4+ or CD8+ T cells sorted from blood, obtained in a trial of the OX40 agonist ivuxolimab. This receptor was identified in an adult with an advanced solid tumor such as melanoma, head and neck, liver or kidney cancer.

CDR3 nucleotide sequence: TGTGCCAGCAGCTTGTTAGGAAACACCATATATTTT. This encodes CASSLLGNTIYF. The rearrangement links TRBV7-6 to TRBJ1-3; D ambiguous. CDR3 length: 12 residues. Per germline, CDR1 SGHVS and CDR2 FNYEAQ. The germline V and J ends were trimmed by 3 bases and 4 bases, with 4 bases remaining between them.